The 21 T cell receptor beta chains in this list originate from one sample, sequenced in a study of cytomegalovirus exposure and HLA in healthy donors. The study ran its PCR with 60 Vbeta and 13 Jbeta primers. Sequencing used immunoSEQ multiplex PCR; TCRdb keeps in-frame clones, though not all of them. The sample has about 140,000 clones, around 82% seen once; the top ten hold about 3.4%. The material sequenced was PBMCs. The origin of the receptors is a man aged 18 to 35 in good health and CMV-seropositive.

This clone was seen a few times. The V gene is TRBV7-8, the J gene TRBJ2-3, with 12 bases fitting TRBD2. The CDR3 covers 17 residues. Per the germline V gene, CDR1 is SGHVS and CDR2 is FQNEAQ. J lost 4 bases, V lost 2 bases, and 7 bases had no gene match. The DNA of the CDR3 is TGTGCCAGCAGCTTATCGACTAGCGGGAGTGGTGCAGATACGCAGTATTTT. As protein: CASSLSTSGSGADTQYF.

The chain employs TRBV6-5 and TRBJ1-2; 7 nucleotides line up with TRBD1. This CDR3 spans 15 amino acids. The V gene's germline CDR1 is MNHEY and CDR2 SVGAGI. V was pared by 3 bases and J by 4 bases, with 8 bases of the junction left unmatched. CDR3 DNA: TGTGCCAGCAGTTATCAGCCCGGGACAGCCTATGGCTACACCTTC. This codes for CASSYQPGTAYGYTF.

The V and J genes are TRBV10-2 and TRBJ2-7; 8 bases map to TRBD2. The CDR3 runs to 17 residues. CDR1 and CDR2 from the germline V gene are WSHSY and SAAADI. The V segment lost 0 bases and the J segment 0 bases; nucleotides outside the gene matches: 7. CDR3 bases: TGCGCCAGCAGTGAGTCTGTTACAGGGACTAGCTCCTACGAGCAGTACTTC. Amino acids: CASSESVTGTSSYEQYF.

The chain uses TRBV5-6 and TRBJ2-1; D might be TRBD1 (6 bases). CDR1 SGHDT and CDR2 YYEEEE come from the germline V gene. V dropped 4 bases and J dropped 5 bases, with 13 bases sitting between them. This CDR3 has 14 residues. The chain's CDR3 is CASSLGQTNNEQFF. In nucleotides, the CDR3 is TGTGCCAGCAGCCTTGGACAGACTAACAATGAGCAGTTCTTC.

The CDR3 region has the DNA TGTGCCAGCAGCGGCGGAGGGGACAGGGGGTTGAGCTACACCTTC. Encoded protein: CASSGGGDRGLSYTF. The rearrangement uses TRBV9 and TRBJ1-2; 11 bases agree with TRBD1. In germline, CDR1 is SGDLS, CDR2 YYNGEE. The CDR3 has 15 amino acids. J gave up 9 bases and V 3 bases, and 10 bases lay outside the gene matches.

A note on this clone: The junction differs from germline at one of its ends, possibly a read error. The same CDR3 can be traced to other DNA sequences in this sample. The chain joins TRBV7-2 to TRBJ2-1; 10 bases match TRBD2. Germline-derived CDR1 and CDR2 are SGHTA and FQGNSA. This CDR3 region has 16 residues. The CDR3: CASSRPLAGPYNEQFF. DNA of the CDR3: TGCGCCAGCAGCCGCCCACTAGCGGGACCATACAATGAGCAGTTCTTC.

The chain has TRBV7-2 and TRBJ1-2; 7 bases align to TRBD1. With V trimmed by 5 bases and J by 2 bases, 20 bases remained unmatched. This CDR3 region has 19 residues. Per the germline V gene, CDR1 is SGHTA and CDR2 is FQGNSA. CDR3 nucleotides: TGTGCCAGCAGCCCCCTAGTGGTCCGGACAGGCCTTAAAAACTATGGCTACACCTTC. Translation gives CASSPLVVRTGLKNYGYTF.

The V and J genes are TRBV29-1 and TRBJ1-1, with D tentatively TRBD1 (6 bases). V was shortened by 7 bases and J by 0 bases, with 12 bases between the two germline ends. The germline gives CDR1 SQVTM, CDR2 ANQGSEA. The CDR3 spans 13 residues. CDR3: CSAPRGMNTEAFF. The CDR3 nucleotides read TGCAGCGCGCCCAGGGGAATGAACACTGAAGCTTTCTTT.

CDR3 bases: TGTGCCAGTGACATGAACACTGAAGCTTTCTTT. Its protein product is CASDMNTEAFF. The V call is TRBV7-9, the J call TRBJ1-1; D ambiguous. V dropped 9 bases and J dropped 0 bases, with 5 bases sitting between them. The CDR3 runs 11 residues. Germline CDR1 reads SEHNR; CDR2 reads FQNEAQ (reference sequence).

The chain combines TRBV5-4 with TRBJ2-1; possibly TRBD2 for D (6 bases). The CDR3 consists of 15 residues. Germline CDR1 is SGHNT and CDR2 is YYREEE (reference sequence). With 5 bases removed from V and 3 bases from J, the gap between germline ends came to 15 bases. The CDR3 DNA reads as TGTGCCAGCAGGTTCGGCGGAGGGAACTACAATGAGCAGTTCTTC. The encoded protein is CASRFGGGNYNEQFF.

The J gene is TRBJ2-5, the V gene TRBV4-1; TRBD1 might be the D (6 bases). Trimming removed 1 base from V and 5 bases from J, with 8 bases in between. The CDR3 consists of 13 residues. CDR1 is MGHRA, CDR2 YSYEKL, per germline. CDR3 coding DNA: TGCGCCAGCAGCCAAGGGGGGCTTGAGACCCAGTACTTC. Its translation is CASSQGGLETQYF.

Remarks on this clone: At one of its ends the junction is not consistent with the germline gene, which may arise from a read error. Written as DNA, the CDR3 is TGTGCCAGCAATGAAAAATCTAACACTGAAGCTTTCTTT. Translating it yields CASNEKSNTEAFF. The rearrangement joins TRBV6-1 to TRBJ1-1; D remains unclear. This CDR3 region has 13 residues. CDR1 is MNHNS, CDR2 SASEGT, per germline.

The chain joins TRBV13 to TRBJ2-1; 12 nucleotides agree with TRBD2. Trimming cost V 6 bases and J 8 bases; bases outside gene matches: 8. Germline values: CDR1 PRHDT, CDR2 FYEKMQ (reference sequence). The CDR3 spans 15 residues. The CDR3 loop reads CASSRLAGEDYEQFF. In nucleotides, the CDR3 is TGTGCCAGCAGTCGACTAGCGGGAGAAGATTATGAGCAGTTCTTC.

The V and J genes are TRBV7-3 and TRBJ1-1, with D perhaps TRBD1 (6 bases). This CDR3 spans 14 amino acids. CDR1 is SGHTA and CDR2 is FQGTGA in the germline V gene. Trimming took 4 bases from V and 3 from J, leaving 12 bases between them. In DNA, the CDR3 is TGTGCCAGCAGCTGGGGGGGCCGGGACACTGAAGCTTTCTTT. The encoded protein is CASSWGGRDTEAFF.

The CDR3 is CASSLAGQGGRYF. In DNA form, the CDR3 reads TGTGCCAGCAGCTTGGCCGGGCAGGGGGGCAGGTACTTC. The rearrangement links TRBV5-6 to TRBJ2-7; maybe TRBD1 (7 bases). The V gene lost 0 bases and the J gene lost 12 bases, with 16 bases spanning the gap. The CDR3 consists of 13 residues. Germline lookup yields CDR1 SGHDT and CDR2 YYEEEE.

This chain joins TRBV15 and TRBJ2-7; TRBD1 matches 9 bases. The CDR3 runs 16 residues. The V gene end was trimmed by 4 bases and the J gene end by 5 bases; junction bases not matched to a gene: 12. Germline CDR1 LNHNV, CDR2 YYDKDF (reference sequence). The CDR3 DNA reads as TGTGCCACCAGCATCGAACCGGGACAGGGACCCCACGAGCAGTACTTC. This encodes CATSIEPGQGPHEQYF.

The rearrangement uses TRBV11-3 and TRBJ2-7; 11 bases align to TRBD2. From germline, CDR1 is SGHNT and CDR2 YENEEA. This CDR3 comprises 19 residues. V lost 5 bases, J lost 3 bases, and 18 bases stayed unmatched. This CDR3 is CASSKGGGVAGGYGYEQYF. The DNA for the CDR3 is TGTGCCAGCAGCAAAGGAGGGGGGGTAGCGGGAGGGTACGGCTACGAGCAGTACTTC.

The chain couples TRBV6-1 to TRBJ2-3, with 7 bases lining up with TRBD2. The ends lost 1 base at V and 2 bases at J; junction bases unmatched: 9. This CDR3 has 17 amino acids. Germline CDR1 is MNHNS and CDR2 is SASEGT. The DNA for the CDR3 is TGTGCCAGCAGTGAAGATGCCAGCGGGGAGACCACAGATACGCAGTATTTT. It translates to CASSEDASGETTDTQYF.

The rearrangement links TRBV2 to TRBJ1-1, with D unclear. Germline values: CDR1 SNHLY, CDR2 FYNNEI. CDR3 length: 13 amino acids. V lost 8 bases to trimming and J lost 3 bases, with 13 bases between them. This CDR3 reads CASVLAEYTEAFF. For the CDR3, the DNA is TGTGCCAGCGTCCTAGCGGAGTACACTGAAGCTTTCTTT.

This rearrangement joins TRBV5-1 to TRBJ2-3, with D perhaps matching TRBD2 (7 bases). V was trimmed by 0 bases and J by 1 base, leaving 9 bases between them. The CDR3 sequence is 15 residues long. CDR1 and CDR2 from the germline V gene are SGHRS and YFSETQ. In nucleotides, the CDR3 is TGCGCCAGCAGCTTGGCGGGGGGCGGCACAGATACGCAGTATTTT. Protein sequence: CASSLAGGGTDTQYF.

The chain employs TRBV18 and TRBJ2-7; possibly TRBD1 for D (6 bases). Trimming shortened V by 3 bases and J by 12 bases, and 21 bases separated the two germline ends. The CDR3 extends over 14 amino acids. Per germline, CDR1 KGHSH and CDR2 LQKENI. CDR3: CASSPSDRHLYPYF. As DNA, the CDR3 is TGTGCCAGCTCACCGTCGGACAGACACCTCTACCCGTACTTC.